The 5 T cell receptor beta chains below were found in one sample sequenced in a study of cytomegalovirus exposure and HLA in healthy donors. 13 Jbeta primers and 60 Vbeta primers were used for the PCR. Clones were read by immunoSEQ multiplex PCR, and TCRdb kept only the in-frame ones, dropping some. This table lists 150,000 to 250,000 clones. The sample taken for sequencing was PBMCs. All receptors derive from a boy between 10 and 17 years old in good health and CMV-seronegative.

This chain uses TRBV6-5 with TRBJ1-1; D perhaps matches TRBD1 (5 bases). The CDR3 contains 11 residues. Germline V gene sequence: CDR1 MNHEY, CDR2 SVGAGI. Trimming pared 7 bases from V and 6 bases from J, leaving 9 bases between. The CDR3 coding sequence is TGTGCCAGCAACTGGGGGGCTGAAGCTTTCTTT. It is translated as CASNWGAEAFF.

This CDR3 is CASIAPPGQGGEQYF. The CDR3, as DNA: TGTGCCAGCATCGCTCCCCCGGGACAGGGCGGGGAGCAGTACTTC. J is TRBJ2-7 and V is TRBV6-5, with 9 bases matching TRBD1. CDR3 length: 15 amino acids. J lost 7 bases, V lost 7 bases, and 14 bases had no gene match. Germline V CDR1 and CDR2: MNHEY, SVGAGI.

The rearrangement joins TRBV7-2 to TRBJ2-5; 9 bases agree with TRBD1. Germline V gene data show CDR1 as SGHTA and CDR2 as FQGNSA. CDR3 length: 15 residues. Trimming cost V 4 bases and J 1 base; bases outside gene matches: 4. CDR3 sequence (DNA): TGTGCCAGCAGCTGGGGACAGGGCCTCCAAGAGACCCAGTACTTC. The encoded protein is CASSWGQGLQETQYF. Drawing the rest from reference TRBV7-2 and TRBJ2-5, the complete variable domain is GAGVSQSPSNKVTEKGKDVELRCDPISGHTALYWYRQSLGQGLEFLIYFQGNSAPDKSGLPSDRFSAERTGGSVSTLTIQRTQQEDSAVYLCASSWGQGLQETQYFGPGTRLLVL.

The V gene is TRBV29-1, the J gene TRBJ2-7; TRBD1 aligns across 12 bases. Germline trimming cut 6 bases from V and 2 bases from J; bases unmatched to any gene: 20. From germline, CDR1 is SQVTM and CDR2 ANQGSEA. There are 19 residues in the CDR3. The CDR3 nucleotides read TGCAGCGTAGCAAAGGGACCGGGACAGGGGGCCTTCGTGCCCTACGAGCAGTACTTC. This gives the protein CSVAKGPGQGAFVPYEQYF.

This chain connects TRBV25-1 to TRBJ1-4; 9 nucleotides align to TRBD1. The CDR3 covers 12 residues. With V trimmed by 8 bases and J by 7 bases, 2 bases remained unmatched. Germline CDR1 is MGHDK and CDR2 is SYGVNS. CDR3 residues: CASGDRAEKLFF. Here the CDR3 DNA reads TGTGCCAGCGGGGACAGGGCTGAAAAACTGTTTTTT.